This passage covers 2 T cell receptor beta chains from one sample sequenced in a study of somatic mutations in cytotoxic T cells in rheumatoid arthritis. Method: immunoSEQ multiplex PCR; TCRdb's copy keeps in-frame clones and lacks some. The sample holds approximately 9,400 clones, over 75% seen once. The sample comprised CD4+ T cells sorted from blood. These receptors were obtained from a woman between 18 and 29 years old with rheumatoid arthritis.

This CDR3 reads CAISESGGATDTQYF. The CDR3 region has the DNA TGTGCCATCAGTGAGTCCGGGGGGGCGACAGATACGCAGTATTTT. The chain recombines TRBV10-3 with TRBJ2-3, with 8 nucleotides matching TRBD2. CDR1 and CDR2 from the germline V gene are ENHRY and SYGVKD. CDR3 length: 15 residues. V lost 0 bases to trimming and J lost 3 bases; unmatched junction nucleotides: 2.

The chain has TRBV5-6 and TRBJ1-2, with TRBD1 matching 8 bases. The CDR3 consists of 12 residues. Losses at the gene ends were 4 bases for V and 8 bases for J; bases not matched to a gene: 4. Germline loops: CDR1 SGHDT, CDR2 YYEEEE. The CDR3 region has the DNA TGTGCCAGCAGCATGACAGGGGACGGCTACACCTTC. Encoded protein: CASSMTGDGYTF.